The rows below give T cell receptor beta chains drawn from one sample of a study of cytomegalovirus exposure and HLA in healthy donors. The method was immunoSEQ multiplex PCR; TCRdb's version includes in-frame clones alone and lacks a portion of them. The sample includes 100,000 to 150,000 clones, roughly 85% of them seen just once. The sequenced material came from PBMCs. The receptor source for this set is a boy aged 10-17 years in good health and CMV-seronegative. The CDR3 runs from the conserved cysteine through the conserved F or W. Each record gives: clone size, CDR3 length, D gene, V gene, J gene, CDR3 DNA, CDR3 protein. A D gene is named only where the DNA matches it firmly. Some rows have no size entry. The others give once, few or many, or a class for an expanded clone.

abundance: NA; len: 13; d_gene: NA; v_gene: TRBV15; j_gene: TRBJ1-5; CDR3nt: TGTGCCACCAGCAGAGATAGAGATCAGCCCCAGCATTTT; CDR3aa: CATSRDRDQPQHF
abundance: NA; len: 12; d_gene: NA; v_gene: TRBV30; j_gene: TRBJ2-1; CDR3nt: TGTGCCTGGAGTAGACTAACTAATGAGCAGTTCTTC; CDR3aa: CAWSRLTNEQFF
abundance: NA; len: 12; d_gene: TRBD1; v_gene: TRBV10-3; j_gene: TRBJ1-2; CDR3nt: TGTGCCATCAGTGTGACAGGGGATGGCTACACCTTC; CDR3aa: CAISVTGDGYTF
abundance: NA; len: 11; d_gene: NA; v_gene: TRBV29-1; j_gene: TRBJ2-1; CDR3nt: TGCGGCGGTAGCTCCTACAATGAGCAGTTCTTC; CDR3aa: CGGSSYNEQFF
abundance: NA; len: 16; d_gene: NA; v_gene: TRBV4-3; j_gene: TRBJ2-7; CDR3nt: TGCGCCAGCAGCCAAGACCCGACAGGCGATACCTACGAGCAGTACTTC; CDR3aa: CASSQDPTGDTYEQYF
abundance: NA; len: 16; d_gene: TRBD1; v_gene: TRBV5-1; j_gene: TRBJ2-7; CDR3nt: TGCGCCAGCAGCTTGATTATAGGGACAGGGAACCACGAGCAGTACTTC; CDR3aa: CASSLIIGTGNHEQYF
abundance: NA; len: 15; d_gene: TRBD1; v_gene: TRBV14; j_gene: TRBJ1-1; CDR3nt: TGTGCCAGCAGCCACCTGGGACAGGGGGGAACTGAAGCTTTCTTT; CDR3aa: CASSHLGQGGTEAFF
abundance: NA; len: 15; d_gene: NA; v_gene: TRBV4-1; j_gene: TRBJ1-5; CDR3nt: TGCGCCAGCAGCCAAGATGGGCGTCGCAATCAGTCCCAGCATTTT; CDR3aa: CASSQDGRRNQSQHF
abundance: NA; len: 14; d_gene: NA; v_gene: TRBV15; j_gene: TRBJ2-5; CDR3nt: TGTGCCACCAGCAGTGGGGGGACTGAGGAGACCCAGTACTTC; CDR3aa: CATSSGGTEETQYF
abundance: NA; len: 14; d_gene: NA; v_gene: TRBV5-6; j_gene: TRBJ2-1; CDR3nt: TGTGCCAGCACCCTCGGGACAAGGTACAATGAGCAGTTCTTC; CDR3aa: CASTLGTRYNEQFF
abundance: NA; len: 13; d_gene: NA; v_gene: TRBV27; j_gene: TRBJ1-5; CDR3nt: TGTGCCAGCAGTTTCAGGGGCAATCAGCCCCAGCATTTT; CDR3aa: CASSFRGNQPQHF
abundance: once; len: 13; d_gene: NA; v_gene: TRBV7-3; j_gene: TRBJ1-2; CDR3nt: TGTGCCAGCAGCCCCACCCGGGAAGGCGGCTACACCTTC; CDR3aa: CASSPTREGGYTF
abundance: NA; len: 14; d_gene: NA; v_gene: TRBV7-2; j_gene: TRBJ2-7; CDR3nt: TGTGCCAGCAGCTCCCCCGGTCTCTCCTACGAGCAGTACTTC; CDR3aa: CASSSPGLSYEQYF
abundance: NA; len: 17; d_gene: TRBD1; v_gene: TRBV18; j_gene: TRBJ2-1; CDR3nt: TGTGCCAGCTCTCGTCCCGGGACAGTATTCCCCCAAAATGAGCAGTTCTTC; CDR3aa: CASSRPGTVFPQNEQFF
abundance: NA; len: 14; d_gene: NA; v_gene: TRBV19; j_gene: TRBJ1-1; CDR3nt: TGTGCCAGTAGTATGGTGTTCGGGAACACTGAAGCTTTCTTT; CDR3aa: CASSMVFGNTEAFF
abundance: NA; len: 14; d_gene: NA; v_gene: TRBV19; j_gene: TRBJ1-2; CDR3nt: TGTGCCAGTACCCTCGGCAGGGTTAACTATGGCTACACCTTC; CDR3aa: CASTLGRVNYGYTF
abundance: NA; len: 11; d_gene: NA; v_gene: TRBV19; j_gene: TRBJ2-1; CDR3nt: TGTGCCACCAGGATTTACAATGAGCAGTTCTTC; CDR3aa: CATRIYNEQFF
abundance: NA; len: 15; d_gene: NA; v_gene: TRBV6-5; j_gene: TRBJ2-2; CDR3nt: TGTGCCAGCAGCCGCCGGCAGGCGAACACCGGGGAGCTGTTTTTT; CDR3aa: CASSRRQANTGELFF
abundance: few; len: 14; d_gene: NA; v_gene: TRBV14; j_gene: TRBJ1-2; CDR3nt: TGTGCCAGCAGCCAAGGGAGGGTCGGATATGGCTACACCTTC; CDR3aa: CASSQGRVGYGYTF
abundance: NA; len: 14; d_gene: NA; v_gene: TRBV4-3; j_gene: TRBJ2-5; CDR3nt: TGCGCCAGCAGCCAAGGTAGAGCGACGGAGACCCAGTACTTC; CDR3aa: CASSQGRATETQYF
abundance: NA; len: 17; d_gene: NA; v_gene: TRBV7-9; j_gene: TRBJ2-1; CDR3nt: TGTGCCAGCAGCTTTCCAGCGGAGGTTTTCTCCTACAATGAGCAGTTCTTC; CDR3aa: CASSFPAEVFSYNEQFF
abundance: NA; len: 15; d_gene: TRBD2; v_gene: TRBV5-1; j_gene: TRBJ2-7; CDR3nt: TGCGCCAGCAGCCAACAAGCGGGAGGAGGCGAGGCGCAGTACTTC; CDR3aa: CASSQQAGGGEAQYF
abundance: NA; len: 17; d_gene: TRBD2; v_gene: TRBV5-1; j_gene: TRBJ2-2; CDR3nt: TGCGCCAGCAGCTCACGAGCGGGATTGACGAACACCGGGGAGCTGTTTTTT; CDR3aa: CASSSRAGLTNTGELFF
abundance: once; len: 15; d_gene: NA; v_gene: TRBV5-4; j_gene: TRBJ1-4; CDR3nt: TGTGCCAGCAGCTTGACCAGCGCAACTAATGAAAAACTGTTTTTT; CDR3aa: CASSLTSATNEKLFF
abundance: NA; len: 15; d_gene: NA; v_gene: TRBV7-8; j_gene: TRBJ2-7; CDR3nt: TGTGCCAGCAGCTCAGCGGGGACAGGTTCCTACGAGCAGTACTTC; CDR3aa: CASSSAGTGSYEQYF
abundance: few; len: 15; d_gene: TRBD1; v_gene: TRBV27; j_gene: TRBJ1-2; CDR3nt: TGTGCCAGCAGTTACGGGGGACAGGGCGCCTATGGCTACACCTTC; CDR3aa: CASSYGGQGAYGYTF
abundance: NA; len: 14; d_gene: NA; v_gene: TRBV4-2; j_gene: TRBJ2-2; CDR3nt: TGTGCCAGCAGCCCACACGAAAAAACCGGGGAGCTGTTTTTT; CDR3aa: CASSPHEKTGELFF
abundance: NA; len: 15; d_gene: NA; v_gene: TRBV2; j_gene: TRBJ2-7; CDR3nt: TGTGCCAGCAGTGAATCTTACAGCAGCTCCTACGAGCAGTACTTC; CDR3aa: CASSESYSSSYEQYF
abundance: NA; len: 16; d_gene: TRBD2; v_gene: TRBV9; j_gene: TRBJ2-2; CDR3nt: TGTGCCAGCAGCGTAGGCTCTAGCGGGAGAACCGGGGAGCTGTTTTTT; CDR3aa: CASSVGSSGRTGELFF
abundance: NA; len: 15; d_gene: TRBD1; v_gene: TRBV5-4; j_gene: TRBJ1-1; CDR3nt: TGTGCCAGCAGCCCGACAGGGGGGTTTAACACTGAAGCTTTCTTT; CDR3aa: CASSPTGGFNTEAFF
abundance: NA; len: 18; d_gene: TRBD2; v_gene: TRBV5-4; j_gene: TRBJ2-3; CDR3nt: TGTGCCAGCAGGCAGTTCGGGCTAGCGGGGGGGGGAGCAGATACGCAGTATTTT; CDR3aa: CASRQFGLAGGGADTQYF
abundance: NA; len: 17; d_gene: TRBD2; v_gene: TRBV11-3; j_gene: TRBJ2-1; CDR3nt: TGTGCCAGCAGCTCCGTCTTCAGCGGGAGGGGTTACAATGAGCAGTTCTTC; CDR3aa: CASSSVFSGRGYNEQFF
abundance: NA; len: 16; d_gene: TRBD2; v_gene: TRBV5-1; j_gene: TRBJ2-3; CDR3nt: TGCGCCAGCAGCTTGGGGACTAGCGGGAGAGGGGATACGCAGTATTTT; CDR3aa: CASSLGTSGRGDTQYF
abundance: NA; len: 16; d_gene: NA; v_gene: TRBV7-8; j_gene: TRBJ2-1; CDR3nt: TGTGCCAGCAGCAAGCACGCGGGTGGGGTCGGCAATGAGCAGTTCTTC; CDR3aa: CASSKHAGGVGNEQFF
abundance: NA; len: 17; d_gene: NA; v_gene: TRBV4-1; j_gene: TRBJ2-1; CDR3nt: TGCGCCACGTCCCCTGGGGCCGGGACTTATAACGACAATGAGCAGTTCTTC; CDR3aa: CATSPGAGTYNDNEQFF
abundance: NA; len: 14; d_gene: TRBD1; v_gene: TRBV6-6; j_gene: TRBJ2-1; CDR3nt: TGTGCCAGCAGTCACAGACAGGGAAACAATGAGCAGTTCTTC; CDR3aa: CASSHRQGNNEQFF
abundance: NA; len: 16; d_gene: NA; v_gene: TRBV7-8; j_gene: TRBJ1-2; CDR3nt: TGTGCCAGCAGCTTAGGCAATTATCTCCTTTCCGGGAGGGACACCTTC; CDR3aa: CASSLGNYLLSGRDTF
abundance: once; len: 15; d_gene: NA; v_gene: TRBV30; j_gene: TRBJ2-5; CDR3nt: TGTGCCTGGGGGGGAGGAGGGGGCCTTCGGGAGACCCAGTACTTC; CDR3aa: CAWGGGGGLRETQYF
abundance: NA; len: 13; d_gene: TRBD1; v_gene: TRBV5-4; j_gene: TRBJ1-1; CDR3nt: TGTGCCAGCAGCCCCGGGACAGACACTGAAGCTTTCTTT; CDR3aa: CASSPGTDTEAFF
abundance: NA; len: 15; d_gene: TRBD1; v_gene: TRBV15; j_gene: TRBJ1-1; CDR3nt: TGTGCCACCAGCAGAGTCCCAGGGACAGGGCCTGAAGCTTTCTTT; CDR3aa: CATSRVPGTGPEAFF
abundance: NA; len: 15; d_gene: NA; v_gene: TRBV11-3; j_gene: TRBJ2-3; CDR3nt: TGTGCCAGCAGCTTAGCGTGGGGGGGCACAGATACGCAGTATTTT; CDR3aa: CASSLAWGGTDTQYF
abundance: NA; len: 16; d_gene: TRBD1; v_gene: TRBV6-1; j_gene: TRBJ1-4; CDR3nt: TGTGCCAGCAGTGATTGGGGACAGGGAAGAGGGGAAAAACTGTTTTTT; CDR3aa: CASSDWGQGRGEKLFF
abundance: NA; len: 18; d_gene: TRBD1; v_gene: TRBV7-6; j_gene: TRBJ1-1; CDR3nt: TGTGCCAGCAGCCCCCGAAGTTTCGGGACAGGGGGTAAGACTGAAGCTTTCTTT; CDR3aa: CASSPRSFGTGGKTEAFF
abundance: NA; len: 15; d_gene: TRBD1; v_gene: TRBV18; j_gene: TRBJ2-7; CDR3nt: TGTGCCAGCTCACCAGGACAGGGTGGGTCCTACGAGCAGTACTTC; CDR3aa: CASSPGQGGSYEQYF
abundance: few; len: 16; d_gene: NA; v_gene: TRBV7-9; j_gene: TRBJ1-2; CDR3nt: TGTGCCAGCAGCTTCCCCGCGGGGGGCTTCGGCTATGGCTACACCTTC; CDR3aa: CASSFPAGGFGYGYTF
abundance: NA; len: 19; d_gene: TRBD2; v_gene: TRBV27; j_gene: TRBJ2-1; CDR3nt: TGTGCCAGCAGTAACCCGGGACTAGCGGGAGGGCAGTCCTACAATGAGCAGTTCTTC; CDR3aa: CASSNPGLAGGQSYNEQFF
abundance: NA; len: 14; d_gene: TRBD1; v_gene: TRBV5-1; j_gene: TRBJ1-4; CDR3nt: TGCGCCAGCAGCACCGGGACAGGGGATGAAAAACTGTTTTTT; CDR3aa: CASSTGTGDEKLFF
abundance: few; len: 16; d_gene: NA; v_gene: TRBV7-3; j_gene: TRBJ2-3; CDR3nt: TGTGCCAGCAGCTTAAGGGGACTCCCCAGCACAGATACGCAGTATTTT; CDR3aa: CASSLRGLPSTDTQYF
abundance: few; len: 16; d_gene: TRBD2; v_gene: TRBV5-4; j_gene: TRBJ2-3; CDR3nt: TGTGCCAGCAGCTTGGCCGGGACTAGCGGGAGTTCTACGCAGTATTTT; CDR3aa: CASSLAGTSGSSTQYF
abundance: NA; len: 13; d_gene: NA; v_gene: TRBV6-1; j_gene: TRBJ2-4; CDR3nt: TGTGCCAGCAGCCCACAGGCCAAAAACATTCAGTACTTC; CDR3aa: CASSPQAKNIQYF
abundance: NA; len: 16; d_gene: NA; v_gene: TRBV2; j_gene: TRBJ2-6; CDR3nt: TGTGCCAGCACCAGAGTGGGGCCTTCTGGGGCCAACGTCCTGACTTTC; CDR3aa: CASTRVGPSGANVLTF
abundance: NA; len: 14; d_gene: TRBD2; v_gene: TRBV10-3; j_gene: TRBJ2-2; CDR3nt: TGTGCCACCTTGACTAGCGAGAACACCGGGGAGCTGTTTTTT; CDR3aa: CATLTSENTGELFF
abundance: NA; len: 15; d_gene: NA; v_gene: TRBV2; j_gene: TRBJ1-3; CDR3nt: TGTGCCAGCAGTGAATTTGAGATCTCTGGAAACACCATATATTTT; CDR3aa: CASSEFEISGNTIYF
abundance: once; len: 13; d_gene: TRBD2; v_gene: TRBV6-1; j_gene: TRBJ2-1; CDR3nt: TGTGCCACCAGCGGGAGGACCTACAATGAGCAGTTCTTC; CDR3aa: CATSGRTYNEQFF